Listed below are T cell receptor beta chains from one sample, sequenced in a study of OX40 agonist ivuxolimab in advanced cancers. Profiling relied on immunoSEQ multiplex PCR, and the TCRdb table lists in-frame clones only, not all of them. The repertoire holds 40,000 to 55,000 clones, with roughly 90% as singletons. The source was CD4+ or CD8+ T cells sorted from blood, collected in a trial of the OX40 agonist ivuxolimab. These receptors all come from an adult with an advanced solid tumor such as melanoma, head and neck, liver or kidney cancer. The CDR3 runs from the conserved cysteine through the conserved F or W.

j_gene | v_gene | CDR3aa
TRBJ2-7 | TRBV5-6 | CASSDGQVLYEQYF
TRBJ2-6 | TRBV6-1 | CASSERTSGANVLTF
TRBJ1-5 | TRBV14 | CASSQGGDQPQHF
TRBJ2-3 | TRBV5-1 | CASSLYADTQYF
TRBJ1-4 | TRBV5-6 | CASSLTGLNEKLFF
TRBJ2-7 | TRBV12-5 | CASGLSPYEQYF
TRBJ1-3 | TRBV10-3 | CAISQLISDGQSSGNTIYF
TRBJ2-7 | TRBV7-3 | CASTWTPGLAYEQYF
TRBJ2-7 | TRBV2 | CASRSTGASSYEQYF
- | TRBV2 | CASKLGLAGTYEQYF
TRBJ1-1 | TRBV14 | CASSQFGTEAFF
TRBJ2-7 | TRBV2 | CASSEIILYEQYF
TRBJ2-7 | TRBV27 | CASSFSGLANEQYF
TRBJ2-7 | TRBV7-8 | CASSAPPGYEQYF
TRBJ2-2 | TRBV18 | CASSPISTGELFF
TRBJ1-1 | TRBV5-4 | CAFGLNTEAFF
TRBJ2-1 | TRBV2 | CASSATSGPPYNEQFF
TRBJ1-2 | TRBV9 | CASSVGGNYGYTF
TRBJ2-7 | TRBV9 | CASGGGTGMYEQYF
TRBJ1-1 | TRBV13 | CASSSDRGYRAFF
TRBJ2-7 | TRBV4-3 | CASSQDLAPGYEQYF
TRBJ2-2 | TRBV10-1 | CASSESTRGSLAAAGGELFF
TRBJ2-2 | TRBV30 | CACRLAVWLTGELFF
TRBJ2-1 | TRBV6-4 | CASSVTGSIYEQFF
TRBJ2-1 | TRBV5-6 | CASRPDSNSYNEQFF
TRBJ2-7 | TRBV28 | CASSLGLEQYF
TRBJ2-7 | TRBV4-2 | CASSQEQQGGFGQYF
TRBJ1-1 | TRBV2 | CASSLRGNTEAFF
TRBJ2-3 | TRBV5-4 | CASSIVRDTSTDTQYF
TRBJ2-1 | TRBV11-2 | CASSHSGSWYNEQFF
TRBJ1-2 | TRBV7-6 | CASSPALGGTLYGYTF
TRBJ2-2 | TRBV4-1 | CASSQDRRGHPIYEGELFF
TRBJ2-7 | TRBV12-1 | CANSGQGVFYEQYF
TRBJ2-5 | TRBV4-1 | CASSQLRPGLSRRVTQYF
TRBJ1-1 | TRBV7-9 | CASSSPTGRVITEAFF
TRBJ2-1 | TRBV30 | CAWSIFGGISYNEQFF
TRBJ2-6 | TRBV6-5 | CASSYSGDSGANVLTF
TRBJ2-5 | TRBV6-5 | CASNIPGQQETQYF
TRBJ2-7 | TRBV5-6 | CASSFWTGQKYF
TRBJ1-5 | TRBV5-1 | CASSSRGGQPQHF
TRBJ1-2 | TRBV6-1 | CASSGLPRYTF
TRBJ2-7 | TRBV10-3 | CAISIQGSYEQYF
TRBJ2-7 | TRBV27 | CASSPMRGGPSYEQYF
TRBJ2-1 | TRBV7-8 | CASSLVGTSGSSYNEQFF
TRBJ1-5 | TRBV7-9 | CASSLAGRSQPQHF
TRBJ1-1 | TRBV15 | CATSPMNTEAFF
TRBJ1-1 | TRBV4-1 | CASSLPRGNTEAFF
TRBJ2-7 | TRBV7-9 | CASSPGGAYEQYF
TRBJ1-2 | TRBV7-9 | CASSLLPLYGYTF
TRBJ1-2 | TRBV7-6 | CASSGGIGQGAYGYTF
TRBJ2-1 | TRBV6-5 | CASSYYSAYNEQFF